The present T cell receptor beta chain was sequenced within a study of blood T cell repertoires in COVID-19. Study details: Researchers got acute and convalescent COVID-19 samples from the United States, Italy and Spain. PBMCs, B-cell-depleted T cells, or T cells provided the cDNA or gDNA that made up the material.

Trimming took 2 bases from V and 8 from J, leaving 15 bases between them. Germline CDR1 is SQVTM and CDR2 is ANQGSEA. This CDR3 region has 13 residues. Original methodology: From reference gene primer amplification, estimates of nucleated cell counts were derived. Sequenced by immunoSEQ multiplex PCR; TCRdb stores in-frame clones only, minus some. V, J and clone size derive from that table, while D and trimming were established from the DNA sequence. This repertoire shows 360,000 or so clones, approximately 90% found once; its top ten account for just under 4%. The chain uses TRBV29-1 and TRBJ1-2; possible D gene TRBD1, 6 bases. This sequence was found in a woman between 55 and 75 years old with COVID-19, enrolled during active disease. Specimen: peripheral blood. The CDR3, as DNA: TGCAGCGTTGAACTGGGAGGGGGTCGAGGCTACACCTTC. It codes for CSVELGGGRGYTF.